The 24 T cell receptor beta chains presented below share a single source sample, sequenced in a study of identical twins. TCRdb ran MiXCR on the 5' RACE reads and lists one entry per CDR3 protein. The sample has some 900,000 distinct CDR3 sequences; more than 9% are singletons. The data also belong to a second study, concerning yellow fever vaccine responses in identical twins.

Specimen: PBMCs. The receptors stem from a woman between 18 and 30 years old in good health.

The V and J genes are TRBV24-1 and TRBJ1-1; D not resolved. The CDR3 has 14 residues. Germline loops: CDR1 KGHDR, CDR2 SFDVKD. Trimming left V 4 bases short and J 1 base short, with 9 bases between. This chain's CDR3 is CATSEGLTNTEAFF. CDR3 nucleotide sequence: TGTGCCACCAGTGAAGGGTTAACGAACACTGAAGCTTTCTTT.

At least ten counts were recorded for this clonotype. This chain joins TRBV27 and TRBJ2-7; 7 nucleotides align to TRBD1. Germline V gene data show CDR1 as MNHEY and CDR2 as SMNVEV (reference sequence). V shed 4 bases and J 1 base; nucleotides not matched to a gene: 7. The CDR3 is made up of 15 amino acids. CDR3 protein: CASSSPGTASYEQYF. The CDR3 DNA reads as TGTGCCAGCAGTTCCCCTGGGACAGCGTCCTACGAGCAGTACTTC.

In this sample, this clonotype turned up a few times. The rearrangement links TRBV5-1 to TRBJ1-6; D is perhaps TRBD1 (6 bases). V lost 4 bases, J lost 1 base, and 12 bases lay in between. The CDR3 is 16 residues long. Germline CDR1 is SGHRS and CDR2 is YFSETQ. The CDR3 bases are TGCGCCAGCAGCCTCAAACAGGGATCCTATAATTCACCCCTCCACTTT. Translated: CASSLKQGSYNSPLHF. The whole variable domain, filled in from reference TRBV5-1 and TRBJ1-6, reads KAGVTQTPRYLIKTRGQQVTLSCSPISGHRSVSWYQQTPGQGLQFLFEYFSETQRNKGNFPGRFSGRQFSNSRSEMNVSTLELGDSALYLCASSLKQGSYNSPLHFGNGTRLTVT.

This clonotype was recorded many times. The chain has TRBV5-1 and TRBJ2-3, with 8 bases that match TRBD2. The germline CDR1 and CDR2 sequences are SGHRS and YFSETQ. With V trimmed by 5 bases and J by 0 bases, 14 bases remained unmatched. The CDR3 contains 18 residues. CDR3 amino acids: CASRLRFHGGVSTDTQYF. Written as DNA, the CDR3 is TGCGCCAGCAGGTTGAGATTCCACGGGGGGGTGAGCACAGATACGCAGTATTTT.

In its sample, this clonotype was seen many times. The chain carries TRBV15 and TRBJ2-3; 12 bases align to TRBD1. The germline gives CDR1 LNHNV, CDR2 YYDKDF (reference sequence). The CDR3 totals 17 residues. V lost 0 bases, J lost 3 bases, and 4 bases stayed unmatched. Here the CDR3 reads CATSREGQGAGTDTQYF. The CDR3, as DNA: TGTGCCACCAGCAGAGAGGGACAGGGGGCCGGGACAGATACGCAGTATTTT.

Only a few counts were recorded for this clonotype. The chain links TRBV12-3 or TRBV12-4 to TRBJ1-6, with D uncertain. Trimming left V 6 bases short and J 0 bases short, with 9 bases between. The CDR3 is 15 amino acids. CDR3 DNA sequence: TGTGCCAGCAGCCGCGTTAGCTCCTATAATTCACCCCTCCACTTT. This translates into CASSRVSSYNSPLHF.

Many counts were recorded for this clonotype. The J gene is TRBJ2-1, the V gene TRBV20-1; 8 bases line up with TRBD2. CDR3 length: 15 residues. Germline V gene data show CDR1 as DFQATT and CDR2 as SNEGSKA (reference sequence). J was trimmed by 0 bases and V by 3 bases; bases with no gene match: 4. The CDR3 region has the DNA TGCAGTGCTAGTGATACTAGCGGCTCCTACAATGAGCAGTTCTTC. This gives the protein CSASDTSGSYNEQFF.

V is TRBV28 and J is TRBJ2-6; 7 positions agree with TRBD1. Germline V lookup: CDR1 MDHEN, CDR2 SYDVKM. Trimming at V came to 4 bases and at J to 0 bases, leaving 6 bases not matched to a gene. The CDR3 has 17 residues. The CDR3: CASSSPSGGSGANVLTF. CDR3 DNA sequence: TGTGCCAGCAGTTCACCGTCAGGGGGCTCTGGGGCCAACGTCCTGACTTTC.

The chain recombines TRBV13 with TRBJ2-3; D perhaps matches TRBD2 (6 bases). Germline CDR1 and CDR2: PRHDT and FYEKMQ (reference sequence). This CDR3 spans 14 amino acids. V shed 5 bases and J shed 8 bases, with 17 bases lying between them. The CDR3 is CASSRTIVGGTQYF. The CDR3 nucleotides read TGTGCCAGCAGCCGGACTATCGTCGGTGGTACGCAGTATTTT.

The CDR3 reads CASSLRGEGNTGELFF. Here the CDR3 DNA reads TGTGCCAGCAGCTTAAGAGGCGAGGGGAACACCGGGGAGCTGTTTTTT. The chain couples TRBV7-9 to TRBJ2-2; weak D call: TRBD2 (5 bases). This CDR3 is 16 amino acids long. In germline, CDR1 is SEHNR, CDR2 FQNEAQ (reference sequence). The V gene lost 2 bases and the J gene lost 1 base, with 11 bases spanning the gap.

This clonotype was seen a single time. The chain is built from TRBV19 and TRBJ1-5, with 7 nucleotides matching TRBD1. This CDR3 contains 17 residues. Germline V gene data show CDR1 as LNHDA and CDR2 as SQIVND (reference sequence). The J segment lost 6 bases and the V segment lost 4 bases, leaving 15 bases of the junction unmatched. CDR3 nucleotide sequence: TGTGCCAGTAGTACAACAGGGGTCGGTTTCCAGGGTCAGCCCCAGCATTTT. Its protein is CASSTTGVGFQGQPQHF.

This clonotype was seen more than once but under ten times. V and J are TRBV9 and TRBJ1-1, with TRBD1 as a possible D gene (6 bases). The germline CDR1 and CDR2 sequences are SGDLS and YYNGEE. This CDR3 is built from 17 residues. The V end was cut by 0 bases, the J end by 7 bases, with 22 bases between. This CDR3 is CASSVGIPGRGLGEAFF. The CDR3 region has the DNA TGTGCCAGCAGCGTAGGGATTCCGGGACGGGGGCTCGGTGAAGCTTTCTTT.

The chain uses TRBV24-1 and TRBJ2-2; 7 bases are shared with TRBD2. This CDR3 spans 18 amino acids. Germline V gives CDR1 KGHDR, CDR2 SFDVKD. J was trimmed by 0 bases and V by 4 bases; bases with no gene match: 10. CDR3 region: CATSDFPTSLSNTGELFF. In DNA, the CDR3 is TGTGCCACCAGTGACTTTCCGACTAGCCTCTCGAACACCGGGGAGCTGTTTTTT.

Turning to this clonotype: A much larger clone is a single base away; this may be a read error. The CDR3 reads CASIIQGWDEQFF. CDR3 coding DNA: TGTGCCAGCATCATACAGGGCTGGGATGAGCAGTTCTTC. The V call is TRBV3-1, the J call TRBJ2-1; tentative D call: TRBD1 (6 bases). CDR3 length equals 13 residues. Germline assignment: CDR1 LGHDT and CDR2 YNNKEL (reference sequence). The germline V and J ends were trimmed by 7 bases and 8 bases, with 15 bases remaining between them.

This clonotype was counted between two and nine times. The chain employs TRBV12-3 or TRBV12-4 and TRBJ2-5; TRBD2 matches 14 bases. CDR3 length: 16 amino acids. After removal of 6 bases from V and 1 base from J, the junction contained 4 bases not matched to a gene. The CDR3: CASSRTSGGTQETQYF. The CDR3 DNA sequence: TGTGCCAGCAGCCGGACTAGCGGGGGGACCCAAGAGACCCAGTACTTC.

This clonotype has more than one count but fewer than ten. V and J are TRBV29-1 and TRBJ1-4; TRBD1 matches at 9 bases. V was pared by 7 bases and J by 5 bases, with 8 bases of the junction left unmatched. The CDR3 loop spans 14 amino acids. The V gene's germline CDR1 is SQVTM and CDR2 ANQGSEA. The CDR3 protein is CSAKGTGRNEKLFF. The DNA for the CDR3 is TGCAGCGCCAAGGGGACAGGGAGGAATGAAAAACTGTTTTTT.

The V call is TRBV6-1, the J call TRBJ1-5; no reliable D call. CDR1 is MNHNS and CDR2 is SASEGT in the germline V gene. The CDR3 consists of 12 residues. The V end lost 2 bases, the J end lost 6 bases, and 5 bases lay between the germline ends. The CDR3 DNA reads TGTGCCAGCAGTGAATTGGGTCAGCCCCAGCATTTT. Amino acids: CASSELGQPQHF.

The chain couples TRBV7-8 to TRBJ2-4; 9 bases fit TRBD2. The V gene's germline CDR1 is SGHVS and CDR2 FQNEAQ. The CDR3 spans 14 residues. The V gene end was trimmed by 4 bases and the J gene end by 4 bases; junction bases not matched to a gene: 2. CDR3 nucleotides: TGTGCCAGCAGCTCTAGCGGGACTAAAAACATTCAGTACTTC. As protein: CASSSSGTKNIQYF.

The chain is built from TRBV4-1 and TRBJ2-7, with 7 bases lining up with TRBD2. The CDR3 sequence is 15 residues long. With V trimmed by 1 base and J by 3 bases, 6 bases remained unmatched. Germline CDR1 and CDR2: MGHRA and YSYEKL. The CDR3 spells CASSQAGTTYYEQYF. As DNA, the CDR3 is TGCGCCAGCAGCCAAGCCGGGACTACGTACTACGAGCAGTACTTC.

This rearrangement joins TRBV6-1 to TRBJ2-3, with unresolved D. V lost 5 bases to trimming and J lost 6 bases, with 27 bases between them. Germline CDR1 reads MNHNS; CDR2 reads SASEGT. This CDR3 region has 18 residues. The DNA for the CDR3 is TGTGCCAGCAGTACCCGGAAACGAAGAGGCCCCCAGAGCGATACGCAGTATTTT. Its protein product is CASSTRKRRGPQSDTQYF.

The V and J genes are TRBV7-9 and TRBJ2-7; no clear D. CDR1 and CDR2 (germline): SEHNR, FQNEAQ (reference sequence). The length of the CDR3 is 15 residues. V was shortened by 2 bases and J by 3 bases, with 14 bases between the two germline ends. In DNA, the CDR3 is TGTGCCAGCAGCTTACTTAGGACCGCAGGCTACGAGCAGTACGTC. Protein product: CASSLLRTAGYEQYV.

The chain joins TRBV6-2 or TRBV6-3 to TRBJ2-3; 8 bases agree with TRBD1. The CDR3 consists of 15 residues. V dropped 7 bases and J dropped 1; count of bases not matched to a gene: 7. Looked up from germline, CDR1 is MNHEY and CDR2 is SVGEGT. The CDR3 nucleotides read TGTGCCAGCAATCCTCCGGGACAGGGCACAGATACGCAGTATTTT. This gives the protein CASNPPGQGTDTQYF.

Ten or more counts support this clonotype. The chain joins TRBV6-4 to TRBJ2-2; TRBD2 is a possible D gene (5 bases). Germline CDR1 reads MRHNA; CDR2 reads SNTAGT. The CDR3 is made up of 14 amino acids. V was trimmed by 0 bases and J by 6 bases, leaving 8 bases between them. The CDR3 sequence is CASSDSEVPGELFF. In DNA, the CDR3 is TGTGCCAGCAGTGACTCGGAGGTCCCCGGGGAGCTGTTTTTT.

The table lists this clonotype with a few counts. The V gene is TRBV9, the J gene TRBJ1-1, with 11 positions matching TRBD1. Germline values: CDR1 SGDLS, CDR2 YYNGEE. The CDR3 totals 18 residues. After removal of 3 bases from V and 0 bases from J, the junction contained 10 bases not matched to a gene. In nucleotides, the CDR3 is TGTGCCAGCAGCGCACCATATCGGACAGGGGGCATGAACACTGAAGCTTTCTTT. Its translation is CASSAPYRTGGMNTEAFF.